Given below is one T cell receptor (beta chain) in context. Its specificity is unknown. The sample comes from a study of spatial heterogeneity in lung cancer. At the level of the study: The donor group consisted of under 90 patients who had untreated, early-stage non-small cell lung cancer. In cases with available follow-up PBMC samples, these were sequenced at a median of around 2 years after resection. In raw reads, more than nine appearances on average were recorded for each unique TCR and UMI combination.

TCRdb reprocessed the 5' RACE reads with MiXCR, giving one entry per CDR3 protein. Of around 47,000 distinct CDR3 sequences listed, 7.4% are singletons. With 7 bases removed from V and 1 base from J, the gap between germline ends came to 10 bases. CDR3 size: 13 residues. The time point was: blood at routine non-recurrence follow-up after resection. Tumor, nontumor lung or frozen PBMC supplied whole RNA, sequenced without sorting. Study-wide findings and caveats: Blood carried ubiquitous expanded tumor TCRs more at resection than follow-up.

This specimen consisted of PBMCs, obtained at follow-up. This rearrangement joins TRBV12-3 or TRBV12-4 to TRBJ1-1; the D gene is possibly TRBD1 (5 bases). This clonotype was sampled from a female donor with early-stage non-small cell lung cancer. CDR3 residues: CASTGRANTEAFF. The CDR3 DNA reads TGTGCCAGCACAGGGCGTGCGAACACTGAAGCTTTCTTT.